Shown below are 27 T cell receptor beta chains from a single sample sequenced in a study of T cell responses to AZD1222 COVID-19 vaccine. This table comes from immunoSEQ multiplex PCR, and its TCRdb copy is limited to in-frame clones, with some not included. The repertoire has approximately 170,000 clones, around 91% of them found once; the top ten carry 6% to 8%. The specimen comprised peripheral blood, sampled on day 0 of AZD1222 vaccination. The receptors stem from an adult in good health.

The gene calls are TRBV3-1 (or the pseudogene TRBV3-2) and TRBJ1-6, with 8 bases aligning to TRBD1. The germline CDR1 and CDR2 sequences are LGHDT and YNNKEL (reference sequence). V was pared by 5 bases and J by 9 bases, with 6 bases of the junction left unmatched. This CDR3 contains 14 residues. In DNA form, the CDR3 reads TGTGCCAGCAGCAAACAGGGGGATGGTTCACCCCTCCACTTT. Encoded protein: CASSKQGDGSPLHF.

The chain uses TRBV5-8 and TRBJ2-3; tentative D call: TRBD1 (6 bases). With 6 bases removed from V and 0 bases from J, the gap between germline ends came to 14 bases. CDR1 and CDR2 (germline): SGHTS, YDEGEE. The CDR3 has 15 residues. CDR3 in amino acids: CASTPGVSSTDTQYF. The CDR3 DNA reads TGTGCCAGCACCCCAGGGGTGTCTAGCACAGATACGCAGTATTTT.

The chain has TRBV15 and TRBJ1-3, with 7 nucleotides matching TRBD1. Trimming removed 3 bases from V and 2 bases from J; junction bases left unmatched: 1. The CDR3 totals 14 residues. Germline CDR1 is LNHNV and CDR2 is YYDKDF (reference sequence). In DNA form, the CDR3 reads TGTGCCACCAGCAGCGGGACAGCTGGAAACACCATATATTTT. Its protein product is CATSSGTAGNTIYF.

The chain has TRBV7-2 and TRBJ2-7; 7 bases align to TRBD1. After removal of 5 bases from V and 4 bases from J, the junction contained 8 bases not matched to a gene. Germline V gene sequence: CDR1 SGHTA, CDR2 FQGNSA. CDR3 size: 14 residues. CDR3 loop: CASSLRDRRYEQYF. The CDR3 DNA sequence: TGTGCCAGCAGCCTCCGGGACAGACGTTACGAGCAGTACTTC.

This clone was picked up a small number of times. The chain is built from TRBV7-8 and TRBJ1-3; TRBD1 aligns across 8 bases. Germline trimming cut 5 bases from V and 0 bases from J; bases unmatched to any gene: 6. CDR1 is SGHVS, CDR2 FQNEAQ, per germline. CDR3 size: 16 residues. The CDR3 spells CASSQDRVGSGNTIYF. Written as DNA, the CDR3 is TGTGCCAGCAGCCAGGACAGGGTCGGCTCTGGAAACACCATATATTTT. Together with reference TRBV7-8 and TRBJ1-3, the CDR3 gives the full variable domain: GAGVSQSPRYKVAKRGQDVALRCDPISGHVSLFWYQQALGQGPEFLTYFQNEAQLDKSGLPSDRFFAERPEGSVSTLKIQRTQQEDSAVYLCASSQDRVGSGNTIYFGEGSWLTVV.

The rearrangement uses TRBV7-2 and TRBJ1-5, with D perhaps TRBD1 (5 bases). Germline lookup yields CDR1 SGHTA and CDR2 FQGNSA. This CDR3 spans 13 amino acids. V lost 5 bases and J 8 bases, leaving 13 bases between the germline ends. The CDR3 protein is CASSRDRREPQHF. The CDR3 nucleotides read TGTGCCAGCAGCCGGGACCGCCGAGAGCCCCAGCATTTT.

The V gene is TRBV5-5, the J gene TRBJ1-2; the D is unclear. Trimming removed 0 bases at V and 4 bases at J, with 13 bases between. The germline gives CDR1 SGHKS, CDR2 YYEKEE (reference sequence). The CDR3 is made up of 15 amino acids. The CDR3 sequence: CASSLVWQPSYGYTF. CDR3 coding DNA: TGTGCCAGCAGCTTGGTTTGGCAGCCCTCCTATGGCTACACCTTC.

The V and J genes are TRBV6-5 and TRBJ2-1, with a possible D match to TRBD2 (6 bases). Trimming took off 4 bases at V and 10 bases at J, with 17 bases between the two ends. Germline CDR1 is MNHEY and CDR2 is SVGAGI. The CDR3 loop spans 14 amino acids. The chain's CDR3 is CASSSIPPAGEQFF. For the CDR3, the DNA is TGTGCCAGCAGTTCGATACCGCCTGCGGGGGAGCAGTTCTTC.

The V gene is TRBV27, the J gene TRBJ2-7; D is tentatively TRBD1 or TRBD2 (6 bases each). The CDR3 extends over 16 amino acids. V shed 6 bases and J shed 6 bases, with 24 bases lying between them. Germline V gene sequence: CDR1 MNHEY, CDR2 SMNVEV (reference sequence). Here the CDR3 DNA reads TGTGCCAGCAGCCCTGTAGCCGGGGGCCCCCCTCGCGAGCAGTACTTC. It yields the protein CASSPVAGGPPREQYF.

The chain carries TRBV9 and TRBJ2-5; D tentatively fits TRBD1 or TRBD2 (6 bases each). Germline CDR1 reads SGDLS; CDR2 reads YYNGEE. This CDR3 comprises 16 residues. V was clipped by 2 bases and J by 4 bases, with 18 bases between them. CDR3 bases: TGTGCCAGCAGCGTCGGGGGCGTATCAGTACGAGAGACCCAGTACTTC. It is translated as CASSVGGVSVRETQYF.

The gene calls are TRBV7-9 and TRBJ2-7; D not certain. Germline loops: CDR1 SEHNR, CDR2 FQNEAQ (reference sequence). This CDR3 contains 12 residues. Trimming pared 5 bases from V and 5 bases from J, leaving 10 bases between. The CDR3 reads CASSHKNNEQYF. CDR3 in DNA: TGTGCCAGCAGCCATAAGAATAACGAGCAGTACTTC.

V usage is TRBV6-5 and J usage is TRBJ2-3; D possibly uses TRBD1 or TRBD2 (5 bases each). This CDR3 comprises 13 residues. Trimming took off 5 bases at V and 10 bases at J, with 16 bases between the two ends. From germline, CDR1 is MNHEY and CDR2 SVGAGI. DNA of the CDR3: TGTGCCAGCAGTCGCCGGGACGTAAAGGCGCAGTATTTT. It yields the protein CASSRRDVKAQYF.

The gene calls are TRBV20-1 and TRBJ2-1; TRBD2 aligns across 9 bases. Trimming took 3 bases from V and 3 from J; bases not matched to a gene: 6. CDR3 size: 15 residues. CDR1 and CDR2 from the germline V gene are DFQATT and SNEGSKA (reference sequence). The CDR3 nucleotides are TGCAGTGCTAGTGGTGCTAGCGGGGACTACAATGAGCAGTTCTTC. Translating it yields CSASGASGDYNEQFF.

This clone was picked up a small number of times. J is TRBJ2-6 and V is TRBV28; no clear D gene. The CDR3 consists of 16 residues. V lost 6 bases and J lost 2, with 14 bases in between. Germline values: CDR1 MDHEN, CDR2 SYDVKM. CDR3 protein: CASSPALMTGANVLTF. In DNA form, the CDR3 reads TGTGCCAGCAGCCCGGCTCTCATGACTGGGGCCAACGTCCTGACTTTC.

The chain couples TRBV7-6 to TRBJ2-1; 9 nucleotides line up with TRBD2. CDR1 and CDR2 from the germline V gene are SGHVS and FNYEAQ. The CDR3 spans 17 residues. Trimming cost V 2 bases and J 1 base; bases outside gene matches: 6. CDR3 residues: CASSLPEAGGSYNEQFF. The CDR3 DNA follows: TGTGCCAGCAGCTTACCCGAAGCGGGGGGATCCTACAATGAGCAGTTCTTC.

The chain carries TRBV7-2 and TRBJ1-5; 9 bases fit TRBD1. V was pared by 5 bases and J by 1 base, with 6 bases of the junction left unmatched. This CDR3 spans 16 amino acids. Germline assignment: CDR1 SGHTA and CDR2 FQGNSA. CDR3 nucleotides: TGTGCCAGCAGCCTAGGGACAGGGAAGAGCAATCAGCCCCAGCATTTT. Translating it yields CASSLGTGKSNQPQHF.

This clone has more than one count but fewer than ten. This CDR3 is also generated by other DNA sequences in the sample. The chain has TRBV6-5 and TRBJ1-2; D is possibly TRBD1 (6 bases). The CDR3 has 15 amino acids. Germline assignment: CDR1 MNHEY and CDR2 SVGAGI. V was pared by 0 bases and J by 3 bases, with 11 bases between. CDR3 amino acids: CASSYSRGTYYGYTF. CDR3 nucleotides: TGTGCCAGCAGTTACTCGCGGGGGACATACTATGGCTACACCTTC.

The chain has TRBV28 and TRBJ1-5; D uncertain. Trimming cost V 2 bases and J 7 bases, with 9 bases left between them. This CDR3 comprises 13 residues. Germline loops: CDR1 MDHEN, CDR2 SYDVKM. CDR3 sequence: CASSLGFIQPQHF. CDR3 DNA sequence: TGTGCCAGCAGTTTAGGGTTCATCCAGCCCCAGCATTTT.

This clone was seen once. The chain has TRBV11-3 and TRBJ2-7, with TRBD1 matching over 8 bases. This CDR3 is built from 14 residues. The germline CDR1 and CDR2 sequences are SGHNT and YENEEA. With V trimmed by 3 bases and J by 2 bases, 3 bases remained unmatched. For the CDR3, the DNA is TGTGCCAGCAGCTTCACGGGACAGGCCTACGAGCAGTACTTC. It yields the protein CASSFTGQAYEQYF.

V and J are TRBV4-3 and TRBJ2-3, with 9 bases matching TRBD1. CDR3 length: 15 amino acids. V lost 2 bases and J lost 3; bases outside the gene matches: 3. Germline-derived CDR1 and CDR2 are LGHNA and YSLEER. The CDR3 DNA reads as TGCGCCAGCAGCCAACAGGACAGGGGAACAGATACGCAGTATTTT. Amino acids: CASSQQDRGTDTQYF.

Written as DNA, the CDR3 is TGTGCCAGCAGTGAGCGTTTTCAGTATAGCAATCAGCCCCAGCATTTT. Its protein product is CASSERFQYSNQPQHF. V gene TRBV6-1 combines with J gene TRBJ1-5, with no clear D. Trimming stripped 3 bases from V and 0 bases from J, with 12 bases between. Germline loops: CDR1 MNHNS, CDR2 SASEGT. The CDR3 contains 16 residues.

The chain links TRBV5-1 to TRBJ2-5; 10 bases align to TRBD1. This CDR3 region has 15 residues. The ends lost 0 bases at V and 5 bases at J; junction bases unmatched: 4. Germline V gene sequence: CDR1 SGHRS, CDR2 YFSETQ. CDR3 amino acids: CASSLGGTGDETQYF. The CDR3, as DNA: TGCGCCAGCAGCTTGGGAGGGACAGGGGATGAGACCCAGTACTTC.

The chain recombines TRBV19 with TRBJ2-7; no definite D call. Germline CDR1 and CDR2: LNHDA and SQIVND (reference sequence). The CDR3 runs 13 residues. V lost 5 bases to trimming and J lost 0 bases, with 8 bases between them. The CDR3 bases are TGTGCCAGTAGTGCCGCCCCCTCCTACGAGCAGTACTTC. Encoded protein: CASSAAPSYEQYF.

This chain uses TRBV27 with TRBJ2-7; no reliable D call. CDR3 length: 16 residues. The germline CDR1 and CDR2 sequences are MNHEY and SMNVEV (reference sequence). Trimming took off 4 bases at V and 1 base at J, with 17 bases between the two ends. Here the CDR3 reads CASSSRSTTISYEQYF. The CDR3 DNA reads TGTGCCAGCAGTTCCCGATCGACAACTATTTCCTACGAGCAGTACTTC.

This chain connects TRBV5-6 to TRBJ2-3; 9 bases agree with TRBD1. The junction had 12 bases not matched to a gene; V was cut back by 6 bases and J by 10 bases. The CDR3 contains 14 residues. CDR1 and CDR2 from the germline V gene are SGHDT and YYEEEE. The CDR3, as DNA: TGTGCCAGCACCGACGGGACAGGGATCTCTTCGCAGTATTTT. It yields the protein CASTDGTGISSQYF.

This clone was detected once. The chain employs TRBV7-3 and TRBJ2-1; 8 nucleotides agree with TRBD2. With 1 base clipped from V and 6 bases from J, the junction kept 8 bases outside the gene matches. CDR1 SGHTA and CDR2 FQGTGA come from the germline V gene. CDR3 length equals 16 residues. The CDR3: CASSLNRGGSLNEQFF. DNA of the CDR3: TGTGCCAGCAGCTTAAACCGGGGGGGCTCCCTCAATGAGCAGTTCTTC.

The sample holds one count of this clone. The CDR3 nucleotides read TGTGCCAGCAGTGACGGGGACAGAGACACAGATACGCAGTATTTT. Translating it yields CASSDGDRDTDTQYF. The chain employs TRBV6-4 and TRBJ2-3, with 7 nucleotides matching TRBD1. The junction had 4 bases not matched to a gene; V was cut back by 2 bases and J by 2 bases. This CDR3 region has 15 residues. Germline V CDR1 and CDR2: MRHNA, SNTAGT.